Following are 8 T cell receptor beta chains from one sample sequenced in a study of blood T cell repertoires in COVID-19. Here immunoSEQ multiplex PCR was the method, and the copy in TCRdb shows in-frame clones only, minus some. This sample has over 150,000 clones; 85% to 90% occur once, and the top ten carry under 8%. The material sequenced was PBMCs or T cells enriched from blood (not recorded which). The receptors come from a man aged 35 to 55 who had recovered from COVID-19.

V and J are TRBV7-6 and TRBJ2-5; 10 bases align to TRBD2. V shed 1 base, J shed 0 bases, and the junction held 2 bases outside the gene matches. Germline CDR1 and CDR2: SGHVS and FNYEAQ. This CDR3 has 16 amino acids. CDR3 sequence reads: CASSLGTSGHQETQYF. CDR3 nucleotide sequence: TGTGCCAGCAGCTTAGGGACTAGCGGACACCAAGAGACCCAGTACTTC.

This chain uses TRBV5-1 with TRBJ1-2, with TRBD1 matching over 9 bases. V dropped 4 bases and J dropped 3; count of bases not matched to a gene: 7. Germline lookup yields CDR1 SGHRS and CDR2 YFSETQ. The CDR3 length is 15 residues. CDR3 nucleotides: TGCGCCAGCAGCCTGAACAGGGGGCTGGACTATGGCTACACCTTC. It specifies CASSLNRGLDYGYTF.

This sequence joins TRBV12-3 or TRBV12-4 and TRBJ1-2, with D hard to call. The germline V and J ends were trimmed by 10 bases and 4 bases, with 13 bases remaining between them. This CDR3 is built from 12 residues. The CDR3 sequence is CATERVGYGYTF. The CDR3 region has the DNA TGTGCCACCGAACGGGTCGGCTATGGCTACACCTTC.

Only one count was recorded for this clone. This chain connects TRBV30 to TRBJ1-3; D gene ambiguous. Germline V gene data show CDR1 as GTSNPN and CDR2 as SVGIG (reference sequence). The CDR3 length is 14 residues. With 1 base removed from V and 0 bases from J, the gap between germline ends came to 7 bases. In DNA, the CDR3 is TGTGCCTGGAGTGGCGTGATCTCTGGAAACACCATATATTTT. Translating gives CAWSGVISGNTIYF. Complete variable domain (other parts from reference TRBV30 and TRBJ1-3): SQTIHQWPATLVQPVGSPLSLECTVEGTSNPNLYWYRQAAGRGLQLLFYSVGIGQISSEVPQNLSASRPQDRQFILSSKKLLLSDSGFYLCAWSGVISGNTIYFGEGSWLTVV.

The CDR3 DNA is TGTGCCAGCTCGGGGAACACTGAAGCTTTCTTT. It translates to CASSGNTEAFF. The chain combines TRBV28 with TRBJ1-1, with unresolved D. The CDR3 contains 11 residues. Germline CDR1 and CDR2: MDHEN and SYDVKM. V lost 8 bases to trimming and J lost 1 base, with 5 bases between them.

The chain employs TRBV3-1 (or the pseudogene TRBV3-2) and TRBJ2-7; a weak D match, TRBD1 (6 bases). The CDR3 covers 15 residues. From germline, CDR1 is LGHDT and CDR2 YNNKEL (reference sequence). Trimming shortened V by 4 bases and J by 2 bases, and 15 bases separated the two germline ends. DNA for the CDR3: TGTGCCAGCAGCCCAGGGGCACGGGCCACCTACGAGCAGTACTTC. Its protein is CASSPGARATYEQYF.

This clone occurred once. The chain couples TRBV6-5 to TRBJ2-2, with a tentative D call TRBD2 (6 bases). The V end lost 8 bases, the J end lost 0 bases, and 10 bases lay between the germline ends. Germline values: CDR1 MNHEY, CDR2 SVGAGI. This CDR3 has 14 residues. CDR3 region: CASRLGPNTGELFF. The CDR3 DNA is TGTGCCAGCCGACTAGGGCCGAACACCGGGGAGCTGTTTTTT.

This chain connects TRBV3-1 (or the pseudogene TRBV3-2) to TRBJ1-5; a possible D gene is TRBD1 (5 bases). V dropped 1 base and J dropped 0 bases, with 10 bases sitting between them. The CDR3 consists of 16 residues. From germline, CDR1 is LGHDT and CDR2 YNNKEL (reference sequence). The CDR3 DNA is TGTGCCAGCAGCCAAGCCGGGACTGATAGCAATCAGCCCCAGCATTTT. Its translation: CASSQAGTDSNQPQHF.